The 2 T cell receptor beta chains listed next were all sequenced from one sample in a study of radiotherapy plus CTLA-4 blockade in lung cancer. The table came from immunoSEQ multiplex PCR; TCRdb's copy has only in-frame clones and leaves some out. The data contain roughly 100,000 clones, approximately 78% of them singletons. This sample comprised peripheral blood, obtained from a patient treated with radiotherapy plus ipilimumab. The receptor source for this set is a human donor with non-small cell lung cancer who had a partial response to radiotherapy plus ipilimumab.

With regard to this clone: This CDR3 is also generated by other DNA sequences in the sample. J is TRBJ2-7 and V is TRBV7-9, with TRBD2 as a possible D gene (6 bases). Trimming took off 1 base at V and 1 base at J, with 8 bases between the two ends. CDR1 is SEHNR, CDR2 FQNEAQ, per germline (reference sequence). This CDR3 region has 14 residues. CDR3 sequence reads: CASSLGAGSYEQYF. CDR3 in DNA: TGTGCCAGCAGCTTAGGGGCGGGGTCCTACGAGCAGTACTTC.

The chain is built from TRBV5-6 and TRBJ1-3; a possible D gene is TRBD1 (5 bases). The V gene lost 2 bases and the J gene lost 8 bases, with 11 bases spanning the gap. The CDR3 covers 13 residues. Germline-derived CDR1 and CDR2 are SGHDT and YYEEEE. CDR3 DNA: TGTGCCAGCAGCTTAAGAGCGGGGGACACCATATATTTT. Its translation: CASSLRAGDTIYF. The variable domain in full, completed from reference TRBV5-6 and TRBJ1-3, reads DAGVTQSPTHLIKTRGQQVTLRCSPKSGHDTVSWYQQALGQGPQFIFQYYEEEERQRGNFPDRFSGHQFPNYSSELNVNALLLGDSALYLCASSLRAGDTIYFGEGSWLTVV.